This TCR beta chain was captured in a study of T cells expressing NK-cell markers. Study-level background: The authors sequenced eight donors, of whom seven were HCMV-seropositive and one was seronegative.

It was by 5'RACE template switching with UMIs that TCR beta cDNA was made. Reanalyzing the 5' RACE reads, TCRdb keeps one entry per CDR3 protein, without DNA. The sample has 400,000 to 500,000 distinct CDR3 sequences. Comments on this clonotype: Its specificity is not known.

Overall study results and limits: These clonotypes, the leaders elsewhere, also led the CD3+CD56-NKG2C+ fraction in four donors.

Germline values: CDR1 KGHDR, CDR2 SFDVKD. The CDR3 contains 11 residues. The sequencing sample was made of blood T cells: a sorted CD56 or NKG2C T cell subset, CD4+ or CD8+ T cells, or bulk PBMC T cells (not recorded which). The sequence came from a woman between 18 and 70 years old in good health. The chain uses TRBV24-1 and TRBJ1-5. The CDR3: CATSDPTTQHF.